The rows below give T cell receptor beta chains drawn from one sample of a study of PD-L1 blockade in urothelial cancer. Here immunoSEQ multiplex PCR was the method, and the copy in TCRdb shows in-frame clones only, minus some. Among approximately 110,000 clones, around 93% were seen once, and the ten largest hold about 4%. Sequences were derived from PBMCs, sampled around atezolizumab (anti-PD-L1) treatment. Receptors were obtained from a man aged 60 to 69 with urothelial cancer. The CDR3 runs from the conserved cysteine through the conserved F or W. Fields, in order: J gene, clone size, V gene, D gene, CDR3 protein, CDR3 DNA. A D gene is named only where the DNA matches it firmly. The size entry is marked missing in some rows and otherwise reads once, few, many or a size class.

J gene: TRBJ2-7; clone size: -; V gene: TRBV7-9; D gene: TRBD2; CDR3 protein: CASRGLAETYEQYF; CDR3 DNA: TGTGCCAGCAGGGGACTAGCGGAGACCTACGAGCAGTACTTC
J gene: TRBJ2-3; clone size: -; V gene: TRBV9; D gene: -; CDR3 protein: CASSVVPGSGDTQYF; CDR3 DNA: TGTGCCAGCAGCGTAGTTCCCGGATCGGGGGATACGCAGTATTTT
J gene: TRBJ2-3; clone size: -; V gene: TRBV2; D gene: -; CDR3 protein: CASAESFSTDTQYF; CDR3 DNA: TGTGCCAGCGCAGAATCATTTAGCACAGATACGCAGTATTTT
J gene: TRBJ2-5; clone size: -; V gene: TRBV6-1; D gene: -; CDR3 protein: CASSGAGAGQETQYF; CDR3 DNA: TGTGCCAGCAGCGGGGCGGGGGCAGGGCAAGAGACCCAGTACTTC
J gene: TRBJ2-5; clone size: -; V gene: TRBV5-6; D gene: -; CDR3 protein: CASSWAPGTQYF; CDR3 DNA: TGTGCCAGCAGCTGGGCTCCAGGGACCCAGTACTTC
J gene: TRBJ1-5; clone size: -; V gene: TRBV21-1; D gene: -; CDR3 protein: CASSLRGGGQPQHF; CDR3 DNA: TGTGCCAGCAGTCTCAGGGGTGGTGGTCAGCCCCAGCATTTT
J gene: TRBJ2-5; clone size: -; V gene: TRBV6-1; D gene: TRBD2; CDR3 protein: CASDRRGETQYF; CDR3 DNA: TGTGCCAGCGATCGGCGGGGGGAGACCCAGTACTTC
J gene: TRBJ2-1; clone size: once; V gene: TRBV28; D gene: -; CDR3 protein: CASSLIFSPVSYNEQFF; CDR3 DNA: TGTGCCAGCAGTTTAATATTTAGCCCGGTTTCCTACAATGAGCAGTTCTTC
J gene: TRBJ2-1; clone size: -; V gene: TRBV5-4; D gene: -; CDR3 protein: CAGAWGSSYNEQFF; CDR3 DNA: TGTGCCGGGGCGTGGGGCAGCTCCTACAATGAGCAGTTCTTC
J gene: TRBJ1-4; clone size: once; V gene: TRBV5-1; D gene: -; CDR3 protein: CASREYTGSTNEKLFF; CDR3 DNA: TGCGCCAGCCGCGAATATACAGGGTCAACTAATGAAAAACTGTTTTTT
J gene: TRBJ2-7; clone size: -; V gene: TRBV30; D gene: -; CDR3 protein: CAWDRDRPYEQYF; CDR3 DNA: TGTGCCTGGGACCGAGACAGGCCCTACGAGCAGTACTTC
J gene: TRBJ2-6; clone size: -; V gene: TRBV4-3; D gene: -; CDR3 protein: CASSQDSGTGANVLTF; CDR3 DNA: TGCGCCAGCAGCCAAGATTCAGGGACTGGGGCCAACGTCCTGACTTTC
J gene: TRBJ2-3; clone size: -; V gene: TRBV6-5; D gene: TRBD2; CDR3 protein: CASSYGSGGKSGTQYF; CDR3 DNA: TGTGCCAGCAGTTATGGTAGCGGGGGGAAGTCCGGTACGCAGTATTTT
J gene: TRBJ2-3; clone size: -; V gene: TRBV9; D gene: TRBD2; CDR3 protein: CASSILAGTTDTQYF; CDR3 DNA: TGTGCCAGCAGCATTCTAGCGGGAACCACAGATACGCAGTATTTT
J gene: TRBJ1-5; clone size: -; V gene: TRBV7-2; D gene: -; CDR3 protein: CASSPGTGVGQPQHF; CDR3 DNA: TGTGCCAGCAGCCCCGGGACGGGGGTAGGGCAGCCCCAGCATTTT
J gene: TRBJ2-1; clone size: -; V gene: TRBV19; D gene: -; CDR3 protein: CASSRDLVGPEQFF; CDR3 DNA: TGTGCCAGTAGCCGGGACTTAGTCGGTCCCGAGCAGTTCTTC
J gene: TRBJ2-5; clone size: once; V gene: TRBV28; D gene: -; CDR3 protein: CASSQPQGSLGETQYF; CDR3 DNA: TGTGCCAGCAGCCAACCCCAGGGGTCGTTAGGAGAGACCCAGTACTTC
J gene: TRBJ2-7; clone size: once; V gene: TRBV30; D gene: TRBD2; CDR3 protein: CAWSVRRGESYEQYF; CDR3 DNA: TGTGCCTGGAGTGTTAGGCGGGGGGAATCCTACGAGCAGTACTTC
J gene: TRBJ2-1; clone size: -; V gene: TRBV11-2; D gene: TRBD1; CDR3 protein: CASSLEGQGGNEQFF; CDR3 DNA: TGTGCCAGCAGCTTAGAGGGACAGGGGGGCAATGAGCAGTTCTTC
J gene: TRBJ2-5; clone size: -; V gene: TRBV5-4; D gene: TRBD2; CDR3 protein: CASSPFASGGETQYF; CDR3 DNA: TGTGCCAGCAGCCCTTTCGCGTCGGGAGGAGAGACCCAGTACTTC
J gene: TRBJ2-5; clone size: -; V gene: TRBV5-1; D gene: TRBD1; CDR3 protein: CASSLSPTGLMEEQYF; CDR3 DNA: TGCGCCAGCAGCTTGTCGCCGACAGGGCTAATGGAGGAGCAGTACTTC
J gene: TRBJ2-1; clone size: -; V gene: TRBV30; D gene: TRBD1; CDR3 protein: CAWSVLRTGSYNEQFF; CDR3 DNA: TGTGCCTGGAGTGTACTTCGGACAGGGTCCTACAATGAGCAGTTCTTC
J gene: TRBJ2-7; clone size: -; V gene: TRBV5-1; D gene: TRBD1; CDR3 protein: CASSLGQGFYEQYF; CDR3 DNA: TGCGCCAGCAGCTTGGGACAGGGCTTCTACGAGCAGTACTTC
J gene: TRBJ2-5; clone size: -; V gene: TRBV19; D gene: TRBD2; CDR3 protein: CASSITGAGGPGETQYF; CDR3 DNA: TGTGCCAGTAGTATAACCGGAGCGGGGGGCCCGGGGGAGACCCAGTACTTC
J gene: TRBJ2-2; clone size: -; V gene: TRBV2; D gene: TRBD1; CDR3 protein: CASSPRQGQNTGELFF; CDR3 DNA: TGTGCCAGCAGCCCCCGACAGGGCCAAAACACCGGGGAGCTGTTTTTT
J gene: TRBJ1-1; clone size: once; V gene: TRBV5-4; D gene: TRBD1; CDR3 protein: CASRIQGGVKTEAFF; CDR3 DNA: TGTGCCAGCAGAATACAGGGGGGCGTGAAAACTGAAGCTTTCTTT
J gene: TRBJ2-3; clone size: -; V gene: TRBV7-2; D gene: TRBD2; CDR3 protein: CASSRLPSGMSTDTQYF; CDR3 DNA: TGTGCCAGCAGCCGACTTCCGAGCGGGATGAGCACAGATACGCAGTATTTT
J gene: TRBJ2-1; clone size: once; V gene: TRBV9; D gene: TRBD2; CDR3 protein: CASSLTSGPDNEQFF; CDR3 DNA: TGTGCCAGCAGCCTAACTAGCGGGCCCGACAATGAGCAGTTCTTC
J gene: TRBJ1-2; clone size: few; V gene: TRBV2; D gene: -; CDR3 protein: CASSVLTNYGYTF; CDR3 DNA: TGTGCCAGCAGCGTTCTGACAAACTATGGCTACACCTTC
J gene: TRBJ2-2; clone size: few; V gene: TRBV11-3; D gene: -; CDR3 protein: CASRSSGELFF; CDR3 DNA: TGTGCCAGCAGGTCGTCCGGGGAGCTGTTTTTT
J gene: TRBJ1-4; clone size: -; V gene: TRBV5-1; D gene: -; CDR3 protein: CASSLTGATNEKLFF; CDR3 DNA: TGCGCCAGCAGCTTGACGGGTGCAACTAATGAAAAACTGTTTTTT